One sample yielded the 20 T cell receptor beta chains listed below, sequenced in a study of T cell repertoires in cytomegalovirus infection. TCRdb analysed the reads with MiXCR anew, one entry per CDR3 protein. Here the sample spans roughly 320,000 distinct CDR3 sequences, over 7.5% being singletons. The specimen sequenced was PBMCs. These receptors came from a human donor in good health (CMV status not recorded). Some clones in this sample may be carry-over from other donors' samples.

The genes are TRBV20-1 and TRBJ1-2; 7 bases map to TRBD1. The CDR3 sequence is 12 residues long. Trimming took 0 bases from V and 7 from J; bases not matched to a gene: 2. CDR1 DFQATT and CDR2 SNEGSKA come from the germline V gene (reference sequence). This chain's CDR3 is CSARETGVGYTF. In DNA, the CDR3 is TGCAGTGCTAGAGAAACAGGGGTTGGCTACACCTTC.

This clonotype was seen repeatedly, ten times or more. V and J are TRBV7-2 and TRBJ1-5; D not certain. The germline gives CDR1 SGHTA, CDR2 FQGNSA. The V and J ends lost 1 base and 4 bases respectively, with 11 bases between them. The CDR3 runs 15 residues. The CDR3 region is CASSLVVGSNQPQHF. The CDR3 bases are TGTGCCAGCAGCTTAGTTGTGGGATCAAATCAGCCCCAGCATTTT.

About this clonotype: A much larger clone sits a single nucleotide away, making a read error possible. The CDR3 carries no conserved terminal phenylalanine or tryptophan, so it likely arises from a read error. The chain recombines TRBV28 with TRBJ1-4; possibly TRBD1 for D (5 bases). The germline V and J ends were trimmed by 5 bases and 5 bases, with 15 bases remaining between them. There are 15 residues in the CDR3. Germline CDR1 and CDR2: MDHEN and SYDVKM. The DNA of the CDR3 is TGTGCCAGCAGTAATCTACGGGGGACCAATGAAAAACTGTTTTTG. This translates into CASSNLRGTNEKLFL.

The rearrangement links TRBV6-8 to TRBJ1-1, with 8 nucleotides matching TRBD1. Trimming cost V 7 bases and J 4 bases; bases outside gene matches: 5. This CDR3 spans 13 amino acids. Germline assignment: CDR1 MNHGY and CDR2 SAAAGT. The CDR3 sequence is CASKDRGSTEAFF. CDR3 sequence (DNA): TGTGCCAGCAAAGACAGGGGAAGCACTGAAGCTTTCTTT.

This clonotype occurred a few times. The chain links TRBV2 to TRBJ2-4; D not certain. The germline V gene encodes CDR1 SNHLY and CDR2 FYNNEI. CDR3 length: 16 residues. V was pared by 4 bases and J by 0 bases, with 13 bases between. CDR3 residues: CASSGLSPLAKNIQYF. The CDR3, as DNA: TGTGCCAGCAGTGGTTTGTCCCCACTAGCCAAAAACATTCAGTACTTC.

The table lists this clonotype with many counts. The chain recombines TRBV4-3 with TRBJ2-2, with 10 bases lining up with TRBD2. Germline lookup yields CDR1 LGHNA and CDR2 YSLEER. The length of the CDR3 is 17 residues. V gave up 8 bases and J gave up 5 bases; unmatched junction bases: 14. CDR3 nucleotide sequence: TGCGCCAGCGGAAGGCGACTTAGCGGGGGGCCAACCGGGGAGCTGTTTTTT. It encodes CASGRRLSGGPTGELFF.

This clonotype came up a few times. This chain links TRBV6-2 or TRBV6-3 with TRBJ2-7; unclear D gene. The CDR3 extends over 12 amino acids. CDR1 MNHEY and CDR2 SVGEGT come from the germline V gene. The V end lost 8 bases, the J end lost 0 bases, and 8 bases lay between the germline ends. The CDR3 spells CASGRNSYEQYF. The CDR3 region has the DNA TGTGCCAGCGGCCGGAACTCCTACGAGCAGTACTTC.

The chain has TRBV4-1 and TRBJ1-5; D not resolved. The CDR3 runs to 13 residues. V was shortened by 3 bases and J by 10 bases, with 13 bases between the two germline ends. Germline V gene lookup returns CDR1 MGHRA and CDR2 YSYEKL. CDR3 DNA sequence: TGCGCCAGCAGCCAGGAAAGGGTGTCTCCCCAGCATTTT. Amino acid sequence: CASSQERVSPQHF.

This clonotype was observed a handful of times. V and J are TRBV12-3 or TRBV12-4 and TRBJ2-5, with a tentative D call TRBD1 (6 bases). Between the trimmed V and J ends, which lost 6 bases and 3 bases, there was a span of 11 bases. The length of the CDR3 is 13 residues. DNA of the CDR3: TGTGCCAGCAGCCGGACAGACGAAGAGACCCAGTACTTC. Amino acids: CASSRTDEETQYF.

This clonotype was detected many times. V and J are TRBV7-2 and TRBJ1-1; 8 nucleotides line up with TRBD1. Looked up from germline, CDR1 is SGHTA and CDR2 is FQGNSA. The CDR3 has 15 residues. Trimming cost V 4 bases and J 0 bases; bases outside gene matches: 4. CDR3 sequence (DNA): TGTGCCAGCAGCTCGGACAGGGCCATGAACACTGAAGCTTTCTTT. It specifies CASSSDRAMNTEAFF.

CDR3 in amino acids: CSARPSSSYEQYF. In DNA, the CDR3 is TGCAGTGCCAGACCCTCAAGCTCCTACGAGCAGTACTTC. This rearrangement joins TRBV20-1 to TRBJ2-7; D is ambiguous. Germline V CDR1 and CDR2: DFQATT, SNEGSKA (reference sequence). This CDR3 has 13 residues. V lost 6 bases, J lost 0 bases, and 12 bases lay in between.

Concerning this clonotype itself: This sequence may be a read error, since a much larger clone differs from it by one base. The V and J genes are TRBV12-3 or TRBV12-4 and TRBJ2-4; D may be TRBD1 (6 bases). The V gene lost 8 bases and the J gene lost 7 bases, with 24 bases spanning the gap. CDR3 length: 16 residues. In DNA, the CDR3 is TGTGCCAGCCGCCCAATCGGACAGCCTAACATGAACATTCAGTACTTC. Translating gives CASRPIGQPNMNIQYF.

The CDR3 region is CASSERRTAFF. CDR3 DNA: TGTGCCAGCAGTGAACGCCGCACAGCTTTCTTT. The V call is TRBV25-1, the J call TRBJ1-1; D remains unclear. The CDR3 extends over 11 amino acids. Germline loops: CDR1 MGHDK, CDR2 SYGVNS. The ends were cut back, 2 bases at V and 10 bases at J, with 8 bases in the middle.

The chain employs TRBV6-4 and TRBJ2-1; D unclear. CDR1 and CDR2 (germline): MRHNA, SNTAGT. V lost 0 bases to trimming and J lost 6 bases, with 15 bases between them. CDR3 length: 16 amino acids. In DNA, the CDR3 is TGTGCCAGCAGTGACTCTGACACGTGGCCTCTCAATGAGCAGTTCTTC. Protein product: CASSDSDTWPLNEQFF.

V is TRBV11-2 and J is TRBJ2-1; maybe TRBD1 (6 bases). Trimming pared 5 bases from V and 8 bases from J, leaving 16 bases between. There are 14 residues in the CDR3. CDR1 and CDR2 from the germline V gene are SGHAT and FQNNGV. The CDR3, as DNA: TGTGCCAGCAGCCGGAGGACAGAATCGTATGAGCAGTTCTTC. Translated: CASSRRTESYEQFF.

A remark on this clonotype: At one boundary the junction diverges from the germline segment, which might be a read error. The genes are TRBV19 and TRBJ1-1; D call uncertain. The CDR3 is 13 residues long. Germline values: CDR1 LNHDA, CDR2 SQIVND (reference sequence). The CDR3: CACSLQENTEAFF. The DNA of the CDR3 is TGTGCCTGTAGCCTACAAGAGAACACTGAAGCTTTCTTT.

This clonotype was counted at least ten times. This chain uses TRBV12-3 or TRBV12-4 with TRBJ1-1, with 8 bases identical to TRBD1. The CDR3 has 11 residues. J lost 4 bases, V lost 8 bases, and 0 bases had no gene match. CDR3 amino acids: CASQGATEAFF. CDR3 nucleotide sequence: TGTGCCAGCCAGGGGGCCACTGAAGCTTTCTTT.

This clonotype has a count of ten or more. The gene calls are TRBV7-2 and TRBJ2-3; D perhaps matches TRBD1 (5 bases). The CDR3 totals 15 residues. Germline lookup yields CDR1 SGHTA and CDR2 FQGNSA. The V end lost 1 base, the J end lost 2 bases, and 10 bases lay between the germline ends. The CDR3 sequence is CASSLVQGNTDTQYF. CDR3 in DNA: TGTGCCAGCAGCTTAGTCCAGGGTAACACAGATACGCAGTATTTT.

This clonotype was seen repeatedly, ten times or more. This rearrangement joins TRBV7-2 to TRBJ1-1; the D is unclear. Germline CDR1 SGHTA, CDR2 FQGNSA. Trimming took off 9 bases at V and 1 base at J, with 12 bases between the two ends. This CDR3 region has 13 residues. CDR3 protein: CASSLRANTEAFF. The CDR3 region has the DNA TGTGCCAGTAGTCTGCGAGCGAACACTGAAGCTTTCTTT.

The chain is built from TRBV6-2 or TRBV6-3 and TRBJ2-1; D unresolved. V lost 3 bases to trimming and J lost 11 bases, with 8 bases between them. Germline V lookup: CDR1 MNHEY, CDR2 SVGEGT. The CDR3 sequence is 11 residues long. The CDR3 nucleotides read TGTGCCAGCAGTTATGGCCTGCAGCAGTTCTTC. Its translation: CASSYGLQQFF.